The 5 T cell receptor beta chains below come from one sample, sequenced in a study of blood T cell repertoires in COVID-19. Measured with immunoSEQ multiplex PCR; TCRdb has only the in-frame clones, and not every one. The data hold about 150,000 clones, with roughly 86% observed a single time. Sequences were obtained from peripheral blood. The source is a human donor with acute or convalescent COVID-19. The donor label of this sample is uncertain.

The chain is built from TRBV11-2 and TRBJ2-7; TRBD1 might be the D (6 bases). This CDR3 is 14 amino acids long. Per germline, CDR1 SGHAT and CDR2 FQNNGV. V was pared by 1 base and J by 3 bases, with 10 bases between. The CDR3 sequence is CASSLASGVYEQYF. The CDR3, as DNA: TGTGCCAGCAGCTTAGCCTCAGGGGTCTACGAGCAGTACTTC.

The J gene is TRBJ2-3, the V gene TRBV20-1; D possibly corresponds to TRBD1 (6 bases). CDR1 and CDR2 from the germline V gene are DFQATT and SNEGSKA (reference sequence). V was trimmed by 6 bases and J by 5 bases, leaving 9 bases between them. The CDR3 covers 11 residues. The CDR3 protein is CSASRGDTQYF. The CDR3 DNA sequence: TGCAGTGCCTCCAGGGGAGATACGCAGTATTTT.

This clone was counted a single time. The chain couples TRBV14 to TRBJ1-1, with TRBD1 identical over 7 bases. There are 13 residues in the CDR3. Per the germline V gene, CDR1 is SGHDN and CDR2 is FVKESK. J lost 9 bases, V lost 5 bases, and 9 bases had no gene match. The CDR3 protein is CASSRTPRGQAFF. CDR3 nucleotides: TGTGCCAGCAGCAGAACTCCGAGGGGGCAAGCTTTCTTT.

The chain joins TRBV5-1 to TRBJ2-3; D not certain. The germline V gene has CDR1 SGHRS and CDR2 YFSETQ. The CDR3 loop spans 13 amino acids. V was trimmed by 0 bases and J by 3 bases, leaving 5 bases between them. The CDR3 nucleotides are TGCGCCAGCAGCTTGGAACGGACAGATACGCAGTATTTT. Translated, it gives CASSLERTDTQYF.

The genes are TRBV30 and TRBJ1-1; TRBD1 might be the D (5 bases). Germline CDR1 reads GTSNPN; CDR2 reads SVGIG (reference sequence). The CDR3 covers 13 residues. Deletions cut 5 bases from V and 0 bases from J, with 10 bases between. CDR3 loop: CAWGGDLNTEAFF. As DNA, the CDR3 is TGTGCCTGGGGGGGGGACTTGAACACTGAAGCTTTCTTT.